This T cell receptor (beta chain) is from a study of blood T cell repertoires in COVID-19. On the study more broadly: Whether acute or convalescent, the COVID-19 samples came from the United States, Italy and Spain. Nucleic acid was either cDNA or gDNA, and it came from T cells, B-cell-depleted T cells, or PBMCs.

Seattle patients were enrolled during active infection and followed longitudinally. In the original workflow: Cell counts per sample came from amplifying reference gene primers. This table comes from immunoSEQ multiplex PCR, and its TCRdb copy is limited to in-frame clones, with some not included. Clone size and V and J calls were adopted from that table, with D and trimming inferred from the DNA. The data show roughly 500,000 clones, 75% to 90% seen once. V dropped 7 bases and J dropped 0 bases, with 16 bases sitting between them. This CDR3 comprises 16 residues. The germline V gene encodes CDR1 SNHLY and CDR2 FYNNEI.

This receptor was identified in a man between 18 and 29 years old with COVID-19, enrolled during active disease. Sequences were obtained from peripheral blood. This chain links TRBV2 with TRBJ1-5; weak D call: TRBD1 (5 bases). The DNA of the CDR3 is TGTGCCAGCACCCTGGGGCTACCACATAGCAATCAGCCCCAGCATTTT. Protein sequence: CASTLGLPHSNQPQHF.